The T cell receptor beta chain under discussion was sequenced for a study of tumor-infiltrating lymphocytes in primary liver carcinoma. The researchers produced TCR beta cDNA from around 0.5 ug total RNA with a constant-region primer. Amplification in three nested multiplex PCR rounds with slightly modified ARM-PCR gave rise to TCR beta libraries. TRBV1-TRBV30 forward and Cbeta reverse primers drove the first two approximately 11-cycle rounds. TCRdb passed the multiplex PCR reads through MiXCR, listing each CDR3 protein once. This table holds some 180,000 distinct CDR3 sequences, about 60% found once. Germline CDR1 is SQVTM and CDR2 is ANQGSEA. Trimming pared 7 bases from V and 6 bases from J, leaving 9 bases between. The CDR3 totals 10 residues. Study results and caveats: The 250 largest clones made up significantly more of tumor than blood repertoires (p = 0.039).

Unsorted whole blood supplied the RNA, and germline DNA was extracted too. The table lists this clonotype with a few counts. Its matching antigen is unknown. The TCR sequence derives from a man aged 35 to 55 with primary liver carcinoma and hepatitis B virus infection. Sequenced sample: peripheral blood. This sequence joins TRBV29-1 and TRBJ1-1; D remains unclear. CDR3 loop: CSALTSEAFF. CDR3 coding DNA: TGCAGCGCCCTGACCTCTGAAGCTTTCTTT.